Presented here are 14 T cell receptor beta chains from one specimen sequenced in a study of blood T cell repertoires in COVID-19. Some clones are missing from TCRdb's copy, which holds only in-frame ones; the method was immunoSEQ multiplex PCR. The sample holds under 250,000 clones, approximately 85% seen once. The sequencing input was peripheral blood. The receptors shown here come from a man older than 75 with acute or convalescent COVID-19.

The chain has TRBV27 and TRBJ1-5; D call uncertain. There are 16 residues in the CDR3. The germline gives CDR1 MNHEY, CDR2 SMNVEV (reference sequence). V was cut by 3 bases and J by 1 base, with 13 bases left in between. This chain's CDR3 is CASSFRGASSNQPQHF. In DNA, the CDR3 is TGTGCCAGCAGTTTTCGGGGAGCTTCGAGCAATCAGCCCCAGCATTTT.

The rearrangement joins TRBV16 to TRBJ2-1, with 7 bases aligning to TRBD1. V lost 4 bases and J lost 7; bases outside the gene matches: 7. Germline V gene lookup returns CDR1 KGHSY and CDR2 FQNENV. The CDR3 covers 14 residues. The CDR3 DNA is TGTGCCAGCAGCCTCTCGGGCAGGGGGAATGAGCAGTTCTTC. It translates to CASSLSGRGNEQFF.

The rearrangement joins TRBV5-1 to TRBJ2-5, with D uncertain. The V gene lost 0 bases and the J gene lost 5 bases, with 11 bases spanning the gap. This CDR3 has 14 residues. The germline V gene encodes CDR1 SGHRS and CDR2 YFSETQ. The CDR3 here is CASSLETYDETQYF. The CDR3 DNA reads as TGCGCCAGCAGCTTGGAGACTTATGATGAGACCCAGTACTTC.

This clone was counted a single time. The chain employs TRBV18 and TRBJ1-1; 7 nucleotides line up with TRBD1. V lost 8 bases to trimming and J lost 1 base; unmatched junction nucleotides: 4. The CDR3 totals 13 residues. Germline assignment: CDR1 KGHSH and CDR2 LQKENI. The CDR3 sequence is CASRRDRNTEAFF. The CDR3 DNA is TGTGCCAGCCGTCGGGACAGGAACACTGAAGCTTTCTTT.

This chain joins TRBV5-1 and TRBJ2-7; D gene unclear. CDR1 is SGHRS, CDR2 YFSETQ, per germline. The V end was cut by 8 bases, the J end by 0 bases, with 9 bases between. The CDR3 covers 12 residues. The CDR3 coding sequence is TGCGCCAGTCACCACAACTCCTACGAGCAGTACTTC. This translates into CASHHNSYEQYF.

V and J are TRBV5-1 and TRBJ1-2; 9 nucleotides align to TRBD1. Germline CDR1 is SGHRS and CDR2 is YFSETQ. The CDR3 consists of 14 residues. V shed 5 bases and J 4 bases; nucleotides not matched to a gene: 6. The CDR3 is CASRPTGGFYGYTF. Here the CDR3 DNA reads TGCGCCAGCAGACCGACAGGGGGTTTCTATGGCTACACCTTC.

The chain employs TRBV5-1 and TRBJ2-7; 14 nucleotides line up with TRBD2. V lost 4 bases and J lost 4; bases outside the gene matches: 4. The CDR3 is 15 amino acids. The germline CDR1 and CDR2 sequences are SGHRS and YFSETQ. In nucleotides, the CDR3 is TGCGCCAGCAGCCTAGGACTAGCGGGGGGTTACGAGCAGTACTTC. Translated: CASSLGLAGGYEQYF. Together with reference TRBV5-1 and TRBJ2-7, the CDR3 gives the full variable domain: KAGVTQTPRYLIKTRGQQVTLSCSPISGHRSVSWYQQTPGQGLQFLFEYFSETQRNKGNFPGRFSGRQFSNSRSEMNVSTLELGDSALYLCASSLGLAGGYEQYFGPGTRLTVT.

V usage is TRBV28 and J usage is TRBJ2-7; 8 nucleotides agree with TRBD1. The V gene end was trimmed by 0 bases and the J gene end by 3 bases; junction bases not matched to a gene: 1. Germline lookup yields CDR1 MDHEN and CDR2 SYDVKM. The CDR3 has 14 amino acids. CDR3 in amino acids: CASSLWGTGYEQYF. In DNA, the CDR3 is TGTGCCAGCAGTTTATGGGGGACAGGCTACGAGCAGTACTTC.

This clone appeared a few times. The rearrangement joins TRBV3-1 (or the pseudogene TRBV3-2) to TRBJ1-6; no reliable D call. The CDR3 extends over 16 amino acids. Trimming shortened V by 0 bases and J by 10 bases, and 16 bases separated the two germline ends. The V gene's germline CDR1 is LGHDT and CDR2 YNNKEL (reference sequence). This CDR3 is CASSQERPGIRSPLHF. The DNA of the CDR3 is TGTGCCAGCAGCCAAGAGCGTCCGGGAATCCGGTCACCCCTCCACTTT.

This rearrangement joins TRBV7-8 to TRBJ1-5; D uncertain. Trimming removed 5 bases at V and 2 bases at J, with 10 bases between. The CDR3 spans 14 residues. Germline V gene data show CDR1 as SGHVS and CDR2 as FQNEAQ. The CDR3 bases are TGTGCCAGCAGCCTCGCAGGTGGCAATCAGCCCCAGCATTTT. Translation: CASSLAGGNQPQHF.

The J gene is TRBJ1-2, the V gene TRBV4-3, with TRBD1 as a possible D gene (6 bases). The CDR3 spans 14 residues. Per germline, CDR1 LGHNA and CDR2 YSLEER. V was shortened by 3 bases and J by 5 bases, with 13 bases between the two germline ends. DNA for the CDR3: TGCGCCAGCAGCCAGGACCACACAGGGTATGGCTACACCTTC. It yields the protein CASSQDHTGYGYTF.

The chain carries TRBV6-4 and TRBJ2-5, with D maybe TRBD2 (6 bases). This CDR3 region has 11 residues. Germline V gene sequence: CDR1 MRHNA, CDR2 SNTAGT. The V end lost 8 bases, the J end lost 7 bases, and 11 bases lay between the germline ends. In nucleotides, the CDR3 is TGTGCCAGCCCCGGGCGGGGGACCCAGTACTTC. Protein sequence: CASPGRGTQYF.

This rearrangement joins TRBV10-3 to TRBJ1-4, with D possibly being TRBD1 (5 bases). Trimming removed 5 bases from V and 3 bases from J, with 10 bases in between. The length of the CDR3 is 14 residues. Germline CDR1 reads ENHRY; CDR2 reads SYGVKD. The CDR3 nucleotides are TGTGCCATCAGTCCAGGGTCGCCTAATGAAAAACTGTTTTTT. Residues: CAISPGSPNEKLFF.

Notes on this clone: Additional DNA sequences in this sample encode the identical CDR3. The chain carries TRBV3-1 (or the pseudogene TRBV3-2) and TRBJ2-7; 7 bases line up with TRBD1. Losses at the gene ends were 4 bases for V and 2 bases for J; bases not matched to a gene: 2. Germline CDR1 LGHDT, CDR2 YNNKEL (reference sequence). The CDR3 contains 13 residues. The CDR3 DNA follows: TGTGCCAGCAGCCCGGGACAGCCCTACGAGCAGTACTTC. Translating gives CASSPGQPYEQYF.